The next 2 T cell receptor beta chains were all read from a single sample in a study of T cells in Graves' hyperthyroidism and ophthalmopathy. TCR beta CDR3 region amplification was performed from RNA transcripts. In the first-round RT-PCR of the TCR CDR3, the HTBI primer set was used. TCRdb re-called the multiplex PCR reads through MiXCR, storing one row per CDR3 protein. The table shows some 600,000 distinct CDR3 sequences, with approximately 15% occurring only once. The sample consisted of blood. These receptors were taken from a woman in her thirties with Graves' hyperthyroidism that later progressed to Graves' ophthalmopathy.

V gene TRBV20-1 combines with J gene TRBJ2-6; TRBD1 or TRBD2 may be the D gene (5 bases each). With 3 bases removed from V and 1 base from J, the gap between germline ends came to 13 bases. CDR3 length equals 16 residues. The V gene's germline CDR1 is DFQATT and CDR2 SNEGSKA (reference sequence). CDR3 amino acids: CSASGQGRSGANVLTF. In DNA form, the CDR3 reads TGCAGTGCTAGTGGGCAGGGACGGTCTGGGGCCAACGTCCTGACTTTC.

This clonotype has at least ten counts. The chain is built from TRBV27 and TRBJ2-5; D may be TRBD2 (6 bases). This CDR3 is built from 12 residues. Germline V gene lookup returns CDR1 MNHEY and CDR2 SMNVEV (reference sequence). V shed 11 bases and J shed 11 bases, with 21 bases lying between them. The CDR3 loop reads CASSLRGGHQYF. The CDR3 DNA reads as TGTGCCTCCTCCCTTAGGGGAGGACATCAGTACTTC.